The clone carrying this TCR beta chain was seen repeatedly, ten times or more. Its antigen is as yet unknown. The sample belongs to a study of T cells in Graves' hyperthyroidism and ophthalmopathy. Regarding the study as a whole: Expanded thyroid clonotypes (above 0.001) were mostly also found in blood.

No progression to ophthalmopathy during 18 months of follow-up defined stable disease. Hyperthyroidism patients were newly diagnosed, had disease duration under 2 months, and were aged 18 to 65 years. The V gene end was trimmed by 7 bases and the J gene end by 4 bases; junction bases not matched to a gene: 11. The CDR3 has 15 amino acids. Germline loops: CDR1 MDHEN, CDR2 SYDVKM. From RNA transcripts, TCR beta CDR3 regions were amplified. HTBI primers were employed in a first-round RT-PCR of the TCR CDR3. From the multiplex PCR reads, TCRdb called clonotypes with MiXCR, one entry per CDR3 protein. Here the sample spans approximately 640,000 distinct CDR3 sequences, roughly 17% being singletons.

The chain has TRBV28 and TRBJ1-2; 8 bases agree with TRBD1. The sequencing sample was made of blood. This TCR was recovered from a man in his fifties with Graves' hyperthyroidism. This chain's CDR3 is CASIPRRGLVYGYTF. For the CDR3, the DNA is TGTGCCAGCATCCCTCGCAGGGGGCTGGTCTATGGCTACACCTTC.